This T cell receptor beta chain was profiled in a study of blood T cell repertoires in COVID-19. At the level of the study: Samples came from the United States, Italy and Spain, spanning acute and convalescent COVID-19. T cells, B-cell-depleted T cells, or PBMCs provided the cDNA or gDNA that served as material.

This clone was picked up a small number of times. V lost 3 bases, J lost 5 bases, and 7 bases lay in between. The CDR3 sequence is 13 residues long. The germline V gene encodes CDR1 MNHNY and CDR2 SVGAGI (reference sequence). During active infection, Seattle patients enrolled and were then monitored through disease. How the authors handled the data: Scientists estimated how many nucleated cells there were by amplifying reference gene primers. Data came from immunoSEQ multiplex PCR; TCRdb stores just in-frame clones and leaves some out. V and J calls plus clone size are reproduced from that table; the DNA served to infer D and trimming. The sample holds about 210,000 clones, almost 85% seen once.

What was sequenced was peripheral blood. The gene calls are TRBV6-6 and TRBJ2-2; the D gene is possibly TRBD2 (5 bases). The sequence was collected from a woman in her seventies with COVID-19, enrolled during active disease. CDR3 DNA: TGTGCCAGCAGTTATACTAGGACCGGGGAGCTGTTTTTT. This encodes CASSYTRTGELFF.